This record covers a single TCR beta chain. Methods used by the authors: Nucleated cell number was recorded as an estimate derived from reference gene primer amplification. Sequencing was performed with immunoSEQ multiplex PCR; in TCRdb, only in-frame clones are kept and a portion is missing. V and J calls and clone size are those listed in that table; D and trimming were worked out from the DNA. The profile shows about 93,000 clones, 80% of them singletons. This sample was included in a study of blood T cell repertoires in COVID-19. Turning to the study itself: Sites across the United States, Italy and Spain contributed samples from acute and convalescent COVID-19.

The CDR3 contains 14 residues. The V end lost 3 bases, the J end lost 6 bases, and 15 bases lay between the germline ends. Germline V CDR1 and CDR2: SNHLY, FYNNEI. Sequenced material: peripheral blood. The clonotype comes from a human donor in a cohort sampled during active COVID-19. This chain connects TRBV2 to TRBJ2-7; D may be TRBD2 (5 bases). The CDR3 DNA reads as TGTGCCAGCAGTGACCTAGCATGGTCTGGCGAGCAGTACTTC. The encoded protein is CASSDLAWSGEQYF.